The next 15 T cell receptor beta chains were all read from a single sample in a study of blood T cell repertoires in COVID-19. The data were produced by immunoSEQ multiplex PCR, yet TCRdb's version contains in-frame clones alone and is incomplete. This sample has roughly 150,000 clones, with over 70% found just once. What was sequenced was PBMCs or T cells enriched from blood (not recorded which). The receptor source for this set is a woman between 55 and 75 years old who had recovered from COVID-19.

V gene TRBV7-9 combines with J gene TRBJ2-3; 10 nucleotides align to TRBD2. The V segment lost 2 bases and the J segment 2 bases; nucleotides outside the gene matches: 10. The CDR3 is made up of 18 amino acids. Germline values: CDR1 SEHNR, CDR2 FQNEAQ (reference sequence). The CDR3 reads CASSLIAGGRGFTDTQYF. CDR3 DNA: TGTGCCAGCAGCTTAATAGCGGGGGGTAGGGGCTTCACAGATACGCAGTATTTT.

This chain connects TRBV5-8 to TRBJ1-6; 8 bases line up with TRBD1. The CDR3 extends over 15 amino acids. Germline V CDR1 and CDR2: SGHTS, YDEGEE. The V gene end was trimmed by 0 bases and the J gene end by 7 bases; junction bases not matched to a gene: 3. The CDR3 DNA sequence: TGTGCCAGCAGCTTGGCCACAGGGGGAAATTCACCCCTCCACTTT. Translation: CASSLATGGNSPLHF.

This chain uses TRBV2 with TRBJ1-1; 9 bases align to TRBD1. The germline V gene has CDR1 SNHLY and CDR2 FYNNEI. The CDR3 is 17 residues long. V lost 8 bases to trimming and J lost 3 bases; unmatched junction nucleotides: 16. The CDR3 coding sequence is TGTGCCAGCCTTAAATCAACAGGGGGCGCGTGGGACACTGAAGCTTTCTTT. It translates to CASLKSTGGAWDTEAFF. The whole variable domain, remainder taken from reference TRBV2 and TRBJ1-1, is EPEVTQTPSHQVTQMGQEVILRCVPISNHLYFYWYRQILGQKVEFLVSFYNNEISEKSEIFDDQFSVERPDGSNFTLKIRSTKLEDSAMYFCASLKSTGGAWDTEAFFGQGTRLTVV.

The chain links TRBV21-1 to TRBJ1-2; the table's D call of TRBD1 was not tested on the DNA. TRBV21-1 is tagged as a pseudogene. The CDR3 spans 18 residues. The CDR3 loop reads CASSKISDARDSSYGYTF. CDR3 bases: TGTGCCAGCAGCAAAATTTCGGACGCCCGGGACAGCAGCTATGGCTACACCTTC.

The chain joins TRBV27 to TRBJ2-1, with D perhaps matching TRBD1 (6 bases). Looked up from germline, CDR1 is MNHEY and CDR2 is SMNVEV (reference sequence). The CDR3 runs 17 residues. The V end was cut by 0 bases, the J end by 1 base, with 13 bases between. CDR3 residues: CASSLSPGDRSYNEQFF. Here the CDR3 DNA reads TGTGCCAGCAGTTTATCGCCAGGGGATCGTTCCTACAATGAGCAGTTCTTC.

This chain joins TRBV6-5 and TRBJ2-2; possible D gene TRBD1, 6 bases. V shed 6 bases and J shed 4 bases, with 12 bases lying between them. The V gene's germline CDR1 is MNHEY and CDR2 SVGAGI. The CDR3 loop spans 14 amino acids. This chain's CDR3 is CASSVGQGTGELFF. The CDR3 nucleotides are TGTGCCAGCAGCGTGGGACAAGGCACCGGGGAGCTGTTTTTT.

The chain links TRBV5-4 to TRBJ2-5, with 7 nucleotides matching TRBD2. The V segment lost 5 bases and the J segment 3 bases; nucleotides outside the gene matches: 13. Germline V gene sequence: CDR1 SGHNT, CDR2 YYREEE (reference sequence). The CDR3 has 16 residues. This CDR3 is CASSPGASGRKETQYF. CDR3 sequence (DNA): TGTGCCAGCAGTCCAGGTGCTAGCGGACGAAAAGAGACCCAGTACTTC.

CDR3: CASSLALAGYTDTQYF. The DNA of the CDR3 is TGTGCCAGCAGCTTAGCCCTAGCGGGGTACACAGATACGCAGTATTTT. The chain has TRBV7-2 and TRBJ2-3; 9 nucleotides line up with TRBD2. The CDR3 totals 16 residues. J was trimmed by 2 bases and V by 0 bases; bases with no gene match: 3. The germline gives CDR1 SGHTA, CDR2 FQGNSA. Full variable domain (outside the CDR3, taken from reference TRBV7-2 and TRBJ2-3): GAGVSQSPSNKVTEKGKDVELRCDPISGHTALYWYRQSLGQGLEFLIYFQGNSAPDKSGLPSDRFSAERTGGSVSTLTIQRTQQEDSAVYLCASSLALAGYTDTQYFGPGTRLTVL.

The chain has TRBV6-5 and TRBJ2-2; TRBD2 matches at 9 bases. V was pared by 6 bases and J by 0 bases, with 2 bases of the junction left unmatched. Per germline, CDR1 MNHEY and CDR2 SVGAGI. The length of the CDR3 is 15 residues. As DNA, the CDR3 is TGTGCCAGCAGGAAGCGGGGGGCGAACACCGGGGAGCTGTTTTTT. It specifies CASRKRGANTGELFF.

The chain employs TRBV7-3 and TRBJ2-2, with a tentative D call TRBD1 (6 bases). Germline V gene lookup returns CDR1 SGHTA and CDR2 FQGTGA. This CDR3 has 15 amino acids. V was clipped by 5 bases and J by 5 bases, with 15 bases between them. The DNA of the CDR3 is TGTGCCAGCAGCCAAGTGGGGGCCTCTACCGGGGAGCTGTTTTTT. Translated: CASSQVGASTGELFF.

CDR3 protein: CASSIMTGFEQYF. The CDR3 coding sequence is TGTGCCAGCAGTATCATGACAGGGTTCGAGCAGTACTTC. The chain employs TRBV27 and TRBJ2-7, with 7 bases that match TRBD1. Germline V CDR1 and CDR2: MNHEY, SMNVEV (reference sequence). V lost 5 bases to trimming and J lost 6 bases; unmatched junction nucleotides: 7. CDR3 length: 13 residues.

This chain links TRBV14 with TRBJ1-2; D remains ambiguous. V lost 1 base and J lost 12, with 9 bases in between. Germline loops: CDR1 SGHDN, CDR2 FVKESK. CDR3 size: 11 residues. CDR3 DNA sequence: TGTGCCAGCAGCCAAGGGGCCGTCGACACCTTC. This codes for CASSQGAVDTF.

V usage is TRBV14 and J usage is TRBJ1-1; 7 bases agree with TRBD1. CDR1 and CDR2 from the germline V gene are SGHDN and FVKESK. The CDR3 spans 16 residues. The junction had 13 bases not matched to a gene; V was cut back by 4 bases and J by 5 bases. For the CDR3, the DNA is TGTGCCAGCAGCCGTACATCCGTGGGCAGGGGGACTGAAGCTTTCTTT. Amino acid sequence: CASSRTSVGRGTEAFF.

The chain employs TRBV19 and TRBJ1-5; 9 bases map to TRBD1. Germline trimming cut 6 bases from V and 3 bases from J; bases unmatched to any gene: 9. CDR3 length equals 16 residues. Germline CDR1 LNHDA, CDR2 SQIVND (reference sequence). CDR3 nucleotides: TGTGCCAGTAGCCGAACTGACAGGGGGAACAATCAGCCCCAGCATTTT. It translates to CASSRTDRGNNQPQHF. The full variable domain, with the rest looked up from reference TRBV19 and TRBJ1-5, is DGGITQSPKYLFRKEGQNVTLSCEQNLNHDAMYWYRQDPGQGLRLIYYSQIVNDFQKGDIAEGYSVSREKKESFPLTVTSAQKNPTAFYLCASSRTDRGNNQPQHFGDGTRLSIL.

The chain combines TRBV11-2 with TRBJ1-2, with 7 bases that match TRBD1. J was trimmed by 7 bases and V by 4 bases; bases with no gene match: 6. The CDR3 totals 13 residues. CDR1 is SGHAT, CDR2 FQNNGV, per germline. This chain's CDR3 is CASSSRQGGGYTF. CDR3 nucleotides: TGTGCCAGCAGCTCCAGACAGGGTGGTGGCTACACCTTC.